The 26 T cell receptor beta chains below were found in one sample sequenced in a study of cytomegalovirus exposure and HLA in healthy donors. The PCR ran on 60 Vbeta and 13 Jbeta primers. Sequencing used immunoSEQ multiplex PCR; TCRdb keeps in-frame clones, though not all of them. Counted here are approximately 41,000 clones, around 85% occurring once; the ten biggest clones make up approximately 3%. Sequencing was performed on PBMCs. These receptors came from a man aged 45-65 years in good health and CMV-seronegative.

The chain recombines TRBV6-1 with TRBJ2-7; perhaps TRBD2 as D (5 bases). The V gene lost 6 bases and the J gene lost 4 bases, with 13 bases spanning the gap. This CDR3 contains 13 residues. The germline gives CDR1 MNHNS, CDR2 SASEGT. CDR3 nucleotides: TGTGCCAGCAGCGGACTGGAAAGTTACGAGCAGTACTTC. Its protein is CASSGLESYEQYF.

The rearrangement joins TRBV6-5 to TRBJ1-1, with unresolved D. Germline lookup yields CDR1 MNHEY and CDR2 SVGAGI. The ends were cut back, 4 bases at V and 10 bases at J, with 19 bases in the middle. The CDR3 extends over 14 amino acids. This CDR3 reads CASSSPPGLEGAFF. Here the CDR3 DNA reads TGTGCCAGCAGTTCTCCCCCCGGGCTAGAGGGAGCTTTCTTT.

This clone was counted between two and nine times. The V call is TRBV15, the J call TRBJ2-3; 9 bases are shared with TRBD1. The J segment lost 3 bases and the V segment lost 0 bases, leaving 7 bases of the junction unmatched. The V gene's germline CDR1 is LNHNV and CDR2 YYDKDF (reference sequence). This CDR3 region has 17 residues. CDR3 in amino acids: CATSRDLTGGGTDTQYF. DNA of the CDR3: TGTGCCACCAGCAGAGATTTAACAGGGGGCGGAACAGATACGCAGTATTTT.

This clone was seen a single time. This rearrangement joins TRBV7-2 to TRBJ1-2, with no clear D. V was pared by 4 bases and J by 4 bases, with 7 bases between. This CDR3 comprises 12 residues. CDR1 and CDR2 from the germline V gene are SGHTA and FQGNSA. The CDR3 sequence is CASSSSPYGYTF. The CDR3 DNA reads TGTGCCAGCAGCTCAAGCCCCTATGGCTACACCTTC.

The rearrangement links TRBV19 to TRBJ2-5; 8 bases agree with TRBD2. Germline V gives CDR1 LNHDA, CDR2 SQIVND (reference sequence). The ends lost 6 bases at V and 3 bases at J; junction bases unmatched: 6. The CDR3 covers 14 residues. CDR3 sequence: CASSHLSGEETQYF. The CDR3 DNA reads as TGTGCCAGTAGCCATCTTAGCGGGGAAGAGACCCAGTACTTC.

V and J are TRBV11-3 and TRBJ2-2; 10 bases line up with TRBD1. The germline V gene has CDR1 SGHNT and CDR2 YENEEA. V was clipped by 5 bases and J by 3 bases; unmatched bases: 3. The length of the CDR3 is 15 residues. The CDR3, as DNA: TGTGCCAGCAGCCCAGGACAGGGGGACACCGGGGAGCTGTTTTTT. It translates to CASSPGQGDTGELFF.

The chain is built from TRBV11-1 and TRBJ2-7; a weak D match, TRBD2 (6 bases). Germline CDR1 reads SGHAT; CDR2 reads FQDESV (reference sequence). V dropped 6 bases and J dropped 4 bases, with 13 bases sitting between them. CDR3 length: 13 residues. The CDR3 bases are TGTGCCAGCAGTTTCGGACTATTGTACGAGCAGTACTTC. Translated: CASSFGLLYEQYF.

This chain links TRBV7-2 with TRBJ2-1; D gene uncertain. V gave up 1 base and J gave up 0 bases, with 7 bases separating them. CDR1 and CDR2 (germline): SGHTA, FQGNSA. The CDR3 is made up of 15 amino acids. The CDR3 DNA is TGTGCCAGCAGCTTAGGTCTAAGCTCCTACAATGAGCAGTTCTTC. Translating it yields CASSLGLSSYNEQFF.

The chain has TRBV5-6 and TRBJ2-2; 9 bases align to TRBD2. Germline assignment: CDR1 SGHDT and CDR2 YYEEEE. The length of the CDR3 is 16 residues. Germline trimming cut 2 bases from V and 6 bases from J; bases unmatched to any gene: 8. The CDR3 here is CASSFGLASRPGELFF. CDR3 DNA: TGTGCCAGCAGCTTCGGACTAGCGTCGAGGCCCGGGGAGCTGTTTTTT.

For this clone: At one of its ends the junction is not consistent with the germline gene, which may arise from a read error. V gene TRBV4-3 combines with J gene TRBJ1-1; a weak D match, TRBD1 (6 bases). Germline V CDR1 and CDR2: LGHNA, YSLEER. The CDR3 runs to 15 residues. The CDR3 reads CASSQNRVLNAEAFF. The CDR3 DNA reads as TGCGCCAGCAGCCAAAACAGGGTCCTGAACGCTGAAGCTTTCTTT.

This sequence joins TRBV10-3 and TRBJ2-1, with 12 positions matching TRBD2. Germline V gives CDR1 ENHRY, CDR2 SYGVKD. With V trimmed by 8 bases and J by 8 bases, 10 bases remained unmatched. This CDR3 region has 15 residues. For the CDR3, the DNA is TGTGCCATCCGACGATCTAGCGGGAGGGCCGATGAGCAGTTCTTC. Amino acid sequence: CAIRRSSGRADEQFF.

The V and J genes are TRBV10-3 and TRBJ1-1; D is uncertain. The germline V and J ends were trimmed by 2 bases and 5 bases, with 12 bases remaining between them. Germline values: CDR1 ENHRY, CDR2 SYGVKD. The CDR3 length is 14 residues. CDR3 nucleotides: TGTGCCATCAGTGAGGGTGGCCCGGGGACTGAAGCTTTCTTT. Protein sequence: CAISEGGPGTEAFF.

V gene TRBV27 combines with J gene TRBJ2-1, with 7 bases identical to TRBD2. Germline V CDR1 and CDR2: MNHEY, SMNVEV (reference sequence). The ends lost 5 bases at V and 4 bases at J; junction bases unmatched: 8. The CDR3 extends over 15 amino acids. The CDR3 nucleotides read TGTGCCAGCAGTAAAGGGAGGGCTGGGTACAATGAGCAGTTCTTC. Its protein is CASSKGRAGYNEQFF.

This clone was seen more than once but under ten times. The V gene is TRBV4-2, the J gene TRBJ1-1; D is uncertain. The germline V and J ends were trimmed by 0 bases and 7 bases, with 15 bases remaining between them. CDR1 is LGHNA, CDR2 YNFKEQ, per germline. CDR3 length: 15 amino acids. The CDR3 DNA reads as TGTGCCAGCAGCCAAGACAGGCGACGAGAGGGTGAAGCTTTCTTT. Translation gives CASSQDRRREGEAFF.

DNA of the CDR3: TGTGCCAGCAGCTTGGGAGCAGGGGGCGGCAATCAGCCCCAGCATTTT. This sequence encodes CASSLGAGGGNQPQHF. The chain employs TRBV5-6 and TRBJ1-5, with 8 bases lining up with TRBD1. The CDR3 contains 16 residues. The ends lost 0 bases at V and 2 bases at J; junction bases unmatched: 4. Germline values: CDR1 SGHDT, CDR2 YYEEEE. Variable domain in full (rest from reference TRBV5-6 and TRBJ1-5): DAGVTQSPTHLIKTRGQQVTLRCSPKSGHDTVSWYQQALGQGPQFIFQYYEEEERQRGNFPDRFSGHQFPNYSSELNVNALLLGDSALYLCASSLGAGGGNQPQHFGDGTRLSIL.

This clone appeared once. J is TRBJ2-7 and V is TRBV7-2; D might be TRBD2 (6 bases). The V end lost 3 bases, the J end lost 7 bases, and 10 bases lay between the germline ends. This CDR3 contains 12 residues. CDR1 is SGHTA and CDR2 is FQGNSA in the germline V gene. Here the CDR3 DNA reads TGTGCCAGCAGCTTCGTGGGGGGAGAGCAGTACTTC. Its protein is CASSFVGGEQYF.

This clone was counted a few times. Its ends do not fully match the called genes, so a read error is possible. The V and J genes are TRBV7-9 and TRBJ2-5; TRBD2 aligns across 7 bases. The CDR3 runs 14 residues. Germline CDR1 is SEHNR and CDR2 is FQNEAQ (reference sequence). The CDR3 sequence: CSSSFGGGQETQYF. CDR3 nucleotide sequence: TGTTCCAGCAGCTTTGGCGGGGGCCAAGAGACCCAGTACTTC. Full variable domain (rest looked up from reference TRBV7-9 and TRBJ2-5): DTGVSQNPRHKITKRGQNVTFRCDPISEHNRLYWYRQTLGQGPEFLTYFQNEAQLEKSRLLSDRFSAERPKGSFSTLEIQRTEQGDSAMYLCSSSFGGGQETQYFGPGTRLLVL.

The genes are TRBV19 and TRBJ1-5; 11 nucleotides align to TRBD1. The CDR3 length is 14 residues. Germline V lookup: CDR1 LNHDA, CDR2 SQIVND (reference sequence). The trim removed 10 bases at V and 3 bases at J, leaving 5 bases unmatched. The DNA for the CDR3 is TGTGCCAACCCGGGACAGGGGGTCAATCAGCCCCAGCATTTT. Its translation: CANPGQGVNQPQHF. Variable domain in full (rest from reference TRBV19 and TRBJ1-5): DGGITQSPKYLFRKEGQNVTLSCEQNLNHDAMYWYRQDPGQGLRLIYYSQIVNDFQKGDIAEGYSVSREKKESFPLTVTSAQKNPTAFYLCANPGQGVNQPQHFGDGTRLSIL.

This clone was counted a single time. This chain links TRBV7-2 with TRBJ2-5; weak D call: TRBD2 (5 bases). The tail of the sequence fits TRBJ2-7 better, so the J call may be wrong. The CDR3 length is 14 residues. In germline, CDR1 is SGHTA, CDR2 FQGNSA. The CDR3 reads CASSLEAASYEQYF. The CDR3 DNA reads TGTGCCAGCAGCTTAGAAGCGGCCTCCTACGAGCAGTACTTC.

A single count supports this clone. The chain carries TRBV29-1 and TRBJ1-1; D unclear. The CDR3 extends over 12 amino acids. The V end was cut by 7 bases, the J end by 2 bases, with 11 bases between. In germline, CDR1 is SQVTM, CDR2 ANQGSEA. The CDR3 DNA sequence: TGCAGCGCTGGACTGCCCAACACTGAAGCTTTCTTT. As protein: CSAGLPNTEAFF.

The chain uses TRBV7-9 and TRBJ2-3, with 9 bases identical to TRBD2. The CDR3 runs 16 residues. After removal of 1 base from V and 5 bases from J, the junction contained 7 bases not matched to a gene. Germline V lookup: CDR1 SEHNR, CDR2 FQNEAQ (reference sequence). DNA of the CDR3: TGTGCCAGCAGCTTAGGACTAGCGGAAAAGGGAGATACGCAGTATTTT. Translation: CASSLGLAEKGDTQYF.

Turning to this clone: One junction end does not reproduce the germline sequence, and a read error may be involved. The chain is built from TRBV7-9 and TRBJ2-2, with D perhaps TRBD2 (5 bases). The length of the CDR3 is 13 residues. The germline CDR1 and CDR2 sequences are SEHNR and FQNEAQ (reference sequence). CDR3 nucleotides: TGTTCCAGCAGCTCGGCGGGTCCCGGGGAGCTGTTTTTT. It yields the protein CSSSSAGPGELFF.

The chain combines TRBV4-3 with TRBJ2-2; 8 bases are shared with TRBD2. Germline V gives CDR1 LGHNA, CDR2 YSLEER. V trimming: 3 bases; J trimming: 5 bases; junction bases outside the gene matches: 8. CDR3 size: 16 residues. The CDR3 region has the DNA TGCGCCAGCAGCCACTCAGCGGGAGAGGGGACCGGGGAGCTGTTTTTT. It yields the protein CASSHSAGEGTGELFF.

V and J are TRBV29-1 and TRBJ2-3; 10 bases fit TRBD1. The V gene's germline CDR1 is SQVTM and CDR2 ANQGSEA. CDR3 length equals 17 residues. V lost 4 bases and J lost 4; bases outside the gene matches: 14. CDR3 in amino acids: CSVGGAATGGASDTQYF. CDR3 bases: TGCAGCGTTGGAGGGGCGGCGACAGGGGGCGCGTCAGATACGCAGTATTTT.

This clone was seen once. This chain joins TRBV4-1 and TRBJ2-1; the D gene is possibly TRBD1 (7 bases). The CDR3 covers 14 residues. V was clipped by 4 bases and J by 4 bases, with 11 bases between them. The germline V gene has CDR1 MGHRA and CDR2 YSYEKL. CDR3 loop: CASSRGDSYNEQFF. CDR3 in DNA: TGCGCCAGCAGCCGGGGGGACAGTTACAATGAGCAGTTCTTC.

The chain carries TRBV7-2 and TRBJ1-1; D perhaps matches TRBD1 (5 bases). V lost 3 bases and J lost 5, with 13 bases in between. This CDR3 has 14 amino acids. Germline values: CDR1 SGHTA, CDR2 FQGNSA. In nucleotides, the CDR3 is TGTGCCAGCAGCTTCGAGGGACTTTGGACTGAAGCTTTCTTT. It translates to CASSFEGLWTEAFF.